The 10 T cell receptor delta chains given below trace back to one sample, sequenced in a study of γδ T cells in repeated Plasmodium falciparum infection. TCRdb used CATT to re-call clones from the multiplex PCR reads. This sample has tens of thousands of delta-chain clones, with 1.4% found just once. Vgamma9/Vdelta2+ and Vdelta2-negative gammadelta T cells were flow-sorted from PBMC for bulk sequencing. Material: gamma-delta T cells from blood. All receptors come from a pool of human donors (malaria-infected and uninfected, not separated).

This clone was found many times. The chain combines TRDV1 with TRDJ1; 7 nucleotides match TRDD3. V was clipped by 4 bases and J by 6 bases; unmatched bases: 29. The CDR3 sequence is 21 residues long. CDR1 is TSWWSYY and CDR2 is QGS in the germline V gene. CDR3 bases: TGTGCTCTTGGGGGGGTCCGTTACGAGCTTCGGGGCCACTGGGGAACCTATAAACTCATCTTT. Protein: CALGGVRYELRGHWGTYKLIF.

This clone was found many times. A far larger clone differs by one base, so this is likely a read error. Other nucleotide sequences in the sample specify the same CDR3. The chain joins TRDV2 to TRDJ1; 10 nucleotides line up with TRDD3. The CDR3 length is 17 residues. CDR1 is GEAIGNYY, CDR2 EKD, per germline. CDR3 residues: CACDTVGTGGYTDKLIF. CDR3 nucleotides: TGCGCCTGTGACACCGTCGGTACTGGGGGATACACCGATAAACTCATCTTT.

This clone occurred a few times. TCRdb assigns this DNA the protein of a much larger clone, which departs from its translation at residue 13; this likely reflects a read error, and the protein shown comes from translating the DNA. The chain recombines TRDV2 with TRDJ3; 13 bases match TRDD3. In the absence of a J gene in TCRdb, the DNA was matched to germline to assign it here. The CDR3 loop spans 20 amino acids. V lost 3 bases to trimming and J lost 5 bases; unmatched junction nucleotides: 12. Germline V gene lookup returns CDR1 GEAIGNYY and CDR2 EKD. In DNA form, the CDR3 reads TGTGCCTGTGACCGGAGACTGGGGGATACGCGTTTCCGGGACACCCGACAGATGTTTTTC. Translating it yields CACDRRLGDTRFRDTRQMFF.

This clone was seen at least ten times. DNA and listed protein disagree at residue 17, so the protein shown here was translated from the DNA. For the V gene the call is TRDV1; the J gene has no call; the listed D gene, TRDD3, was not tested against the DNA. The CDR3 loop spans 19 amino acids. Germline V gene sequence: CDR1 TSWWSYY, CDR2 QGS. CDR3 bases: TGTGCTCTTGGGGAAAATTCACGGGGGATACGCCCGTACACCGATAAACCCATCTTT. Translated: CALGENSRGIRPYTDKPIF.

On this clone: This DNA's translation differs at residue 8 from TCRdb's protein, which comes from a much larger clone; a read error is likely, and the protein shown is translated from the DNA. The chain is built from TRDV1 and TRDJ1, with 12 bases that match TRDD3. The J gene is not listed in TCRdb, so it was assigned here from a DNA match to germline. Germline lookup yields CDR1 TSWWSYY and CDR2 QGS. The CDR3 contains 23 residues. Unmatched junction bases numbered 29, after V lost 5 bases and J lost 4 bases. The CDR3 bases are TGTGCTCTTGGGTCTTCTTCCTGCATAGGGTTGGGGGCTGGGGGATACGTCCGCGATAAACTCATCTTT. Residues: CALGSSSCIGLGAGGYVRDKLIF.

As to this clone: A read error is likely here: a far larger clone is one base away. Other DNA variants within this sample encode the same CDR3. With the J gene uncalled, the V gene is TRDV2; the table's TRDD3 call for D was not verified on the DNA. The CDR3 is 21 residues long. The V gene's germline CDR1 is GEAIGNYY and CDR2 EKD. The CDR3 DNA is TGTGCCTGTGATATAATAGGCGGCTCGCCTGGGGGATACTTCAAGGGTCATAAACTCATCTTC. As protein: CACDIIGGSPGGYFKGHKLIF.

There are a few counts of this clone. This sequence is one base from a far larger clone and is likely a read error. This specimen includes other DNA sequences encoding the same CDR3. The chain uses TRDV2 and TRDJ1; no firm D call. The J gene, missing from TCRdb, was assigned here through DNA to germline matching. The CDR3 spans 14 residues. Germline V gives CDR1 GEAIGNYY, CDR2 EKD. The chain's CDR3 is CACDTLMGESKLIF. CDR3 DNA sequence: TGCGCCTGTGACACCTTAATGGGAGAATCTAAACTCATCTTT.

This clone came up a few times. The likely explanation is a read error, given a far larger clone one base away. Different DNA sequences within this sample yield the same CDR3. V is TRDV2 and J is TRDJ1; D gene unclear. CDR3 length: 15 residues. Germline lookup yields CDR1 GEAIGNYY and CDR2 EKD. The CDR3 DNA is TGTGCCTGCGACACCGTAGAAGAGGATACCGATAAACTCATCTTT. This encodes CACDTVEEDTDKLIF.

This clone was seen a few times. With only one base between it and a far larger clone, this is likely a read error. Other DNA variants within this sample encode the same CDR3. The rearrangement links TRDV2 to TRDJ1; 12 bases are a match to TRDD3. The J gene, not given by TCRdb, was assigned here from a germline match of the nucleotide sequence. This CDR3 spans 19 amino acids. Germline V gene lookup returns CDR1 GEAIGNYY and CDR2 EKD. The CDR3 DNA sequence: TGTGCCTGTGACTCATTACTGGGGGATACTGGTTCGTACACCGACAAACTCATCTTT. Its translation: CACDSLLGDTGSYTDKLIF.

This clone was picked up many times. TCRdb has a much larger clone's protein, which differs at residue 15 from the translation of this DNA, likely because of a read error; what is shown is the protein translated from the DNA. The CDR3 protein is CACVSVAGGSSQTDELIF. Written as DNA, the CDR3 is TGTGCCTGTGTCAGTGTGGCTGGGGGATCTAGTCAAACCGATGAACTCATCTTT. The chain has TRDV2 and TRDJ1, with 9 bases identical to TRDD3. There are 18 residues in the CDR3. Germline V gene sequence: CDR1 GEAIGNYY, CDR2 EKD.